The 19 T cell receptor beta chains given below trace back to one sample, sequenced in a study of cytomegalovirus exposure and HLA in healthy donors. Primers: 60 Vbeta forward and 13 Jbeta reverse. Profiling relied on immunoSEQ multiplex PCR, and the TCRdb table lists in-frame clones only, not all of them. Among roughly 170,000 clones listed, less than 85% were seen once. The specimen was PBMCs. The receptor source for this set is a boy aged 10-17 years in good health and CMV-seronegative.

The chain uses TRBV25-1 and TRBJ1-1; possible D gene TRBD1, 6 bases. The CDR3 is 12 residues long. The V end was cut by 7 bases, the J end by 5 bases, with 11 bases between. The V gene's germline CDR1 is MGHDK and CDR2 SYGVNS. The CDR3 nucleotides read TGTGCCAGCAAGAGAGGGGGTACTGAAGCTTTCTTT. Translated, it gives CASKRGGTEAFF.

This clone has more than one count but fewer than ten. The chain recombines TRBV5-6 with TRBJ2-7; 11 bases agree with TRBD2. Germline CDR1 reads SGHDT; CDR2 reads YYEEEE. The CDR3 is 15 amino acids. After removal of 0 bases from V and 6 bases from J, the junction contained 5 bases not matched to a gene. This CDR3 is CASSLVLAGVGEQYF. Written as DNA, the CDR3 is TGTGCCAGCAGCTTGGTACTAGCGGGAGTTGGCGAGCAGTACTTC.

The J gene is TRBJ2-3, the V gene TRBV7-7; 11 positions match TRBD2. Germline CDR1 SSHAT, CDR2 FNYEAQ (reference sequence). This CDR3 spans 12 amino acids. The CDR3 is CASGGAGDTQYF. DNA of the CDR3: TGTGCTAGCGGGGGGGCTGGGGATACGCAGTATTTT.

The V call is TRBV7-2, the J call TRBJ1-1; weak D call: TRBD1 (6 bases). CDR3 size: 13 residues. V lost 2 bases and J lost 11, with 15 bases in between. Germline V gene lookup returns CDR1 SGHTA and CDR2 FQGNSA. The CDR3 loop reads CASSLPLQGRAFF. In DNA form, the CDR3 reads TGTGCCAGCAGCTTACCGTTACAGGGAAGGGCTTTCTTT.

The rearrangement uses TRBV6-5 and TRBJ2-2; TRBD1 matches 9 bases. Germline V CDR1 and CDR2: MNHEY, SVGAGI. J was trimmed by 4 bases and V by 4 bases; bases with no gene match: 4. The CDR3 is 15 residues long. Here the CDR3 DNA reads TGTGCCAGCAGTTGGGACAGGGTGCTCACCGGGGAGCTGTTTTTT. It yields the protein CASSWDRVLTGELFF.

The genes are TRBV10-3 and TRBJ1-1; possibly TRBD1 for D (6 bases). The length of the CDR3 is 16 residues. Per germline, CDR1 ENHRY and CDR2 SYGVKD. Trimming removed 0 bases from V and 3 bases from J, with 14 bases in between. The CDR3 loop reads CAISESTGTRDTEAFF. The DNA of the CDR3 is TGTGCCATCAGTGAGTCTACAGGGACAAGGGACACTGAAGCTTTCTTT.

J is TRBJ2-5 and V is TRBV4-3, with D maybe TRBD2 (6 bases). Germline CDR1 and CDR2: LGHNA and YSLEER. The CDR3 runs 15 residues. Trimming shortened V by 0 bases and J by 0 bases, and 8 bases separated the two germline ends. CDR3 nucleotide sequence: TGCGCCAGCAGCCAAGAGACGGGGGACCAAGAGACCCAGTACTTC. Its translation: CASSQETGDQETQYF.

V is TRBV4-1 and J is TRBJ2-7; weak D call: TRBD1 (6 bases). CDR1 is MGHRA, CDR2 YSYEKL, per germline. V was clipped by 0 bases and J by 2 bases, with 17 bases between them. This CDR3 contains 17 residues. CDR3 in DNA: TGCGCCAGCAGCCAAGAGGCCGGTCAGGGGCAGCCCTACGAGCAGTACTTC. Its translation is CASSQEAGQGQPYEQYF.

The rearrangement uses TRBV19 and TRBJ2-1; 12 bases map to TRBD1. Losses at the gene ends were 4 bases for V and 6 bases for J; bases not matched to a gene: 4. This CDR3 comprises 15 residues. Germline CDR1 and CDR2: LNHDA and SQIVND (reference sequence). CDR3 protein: CASSTGTGGFNEQFF. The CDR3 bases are TGTGCCAGTAGTACCGGGACAGGGGGCTTCAATGAGCAGTTCTTC.

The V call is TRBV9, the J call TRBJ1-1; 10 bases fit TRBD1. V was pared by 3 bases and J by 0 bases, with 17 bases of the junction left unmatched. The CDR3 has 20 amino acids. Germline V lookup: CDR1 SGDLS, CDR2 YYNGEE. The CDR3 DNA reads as TGTGCCAGCAGCGAGCTAAGGACCGGGACAGGGGAACTTATGAACACTGAAGCTTTCTTT. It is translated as CASSELRTGTGELMNTEAFF.

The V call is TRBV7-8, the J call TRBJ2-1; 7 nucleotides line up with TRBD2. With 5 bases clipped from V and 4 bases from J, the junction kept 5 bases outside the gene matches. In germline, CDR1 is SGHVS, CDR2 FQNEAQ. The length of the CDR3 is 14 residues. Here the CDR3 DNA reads TGTGCCAGCAGCCCCAAGCGGGGTTACAATGAGCAGTTCTTC. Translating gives CASSPKRGYNEQFF. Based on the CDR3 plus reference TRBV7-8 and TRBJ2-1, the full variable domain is GAGVSQSPRYKVAKRGQDVALRCDPISGHVSLFWYQQALGQGPEFLTYFQNEAQLDKSGLPSDRFFAERPEGSVSTLKIQRTQQEDSAVYLCASSPKRGYNEQFFGPGTRLTVL.

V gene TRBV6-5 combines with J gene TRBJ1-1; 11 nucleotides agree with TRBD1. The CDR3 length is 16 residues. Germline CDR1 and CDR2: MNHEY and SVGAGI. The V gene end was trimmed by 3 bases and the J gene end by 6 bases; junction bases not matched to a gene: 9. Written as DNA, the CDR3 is TGTGCCAGCAGTTATGCCGGGACAGGGGGTATGGCTGAAGCTTTCTTT. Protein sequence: CASSYAGTGGMAEAFF.

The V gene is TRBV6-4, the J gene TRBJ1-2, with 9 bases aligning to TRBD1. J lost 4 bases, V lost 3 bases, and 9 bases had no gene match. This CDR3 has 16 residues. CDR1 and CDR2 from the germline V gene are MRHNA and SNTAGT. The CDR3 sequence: CASSETPGQGFYGYTF. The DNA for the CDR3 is TGTGCCAGCAGTGAAACCCCGGGACAGGGCTTCTATGGCTACACCTTC.

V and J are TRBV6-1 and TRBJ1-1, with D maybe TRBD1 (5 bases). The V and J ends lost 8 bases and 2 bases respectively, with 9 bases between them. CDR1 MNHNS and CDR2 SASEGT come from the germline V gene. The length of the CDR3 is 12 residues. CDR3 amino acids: CASQGDNTEAFF. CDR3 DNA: TGTGCCAGCCAGGGTGACAACACTGAAGCTTTCTTT.

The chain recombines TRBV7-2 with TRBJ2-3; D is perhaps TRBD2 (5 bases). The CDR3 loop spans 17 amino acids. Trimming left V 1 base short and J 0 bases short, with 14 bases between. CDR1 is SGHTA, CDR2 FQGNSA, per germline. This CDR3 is CASSLGETDASTDTQYF. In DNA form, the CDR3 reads TGTGCCAGCAGCTTAGGGGAGACGGATGCTAGCACAGATACGCAGTATTTT.

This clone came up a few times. In DNA, the CDR3 is TGTGCCAGTAGTATCTCGCAGGAGGAAACCACCGGGGAGCTGTTTTTT. This encodes CASSISQEETTGELFF. This chain connects TRBV19 to TRBJ2-2; possible D gene TRBD2, 5 bases. Per the germline V gene, CDR1 is LNHDA and CDR2 is SQIVND (reference sequence). V lost 3 bases and J lost 4, with 15 bases in between. This CDR3 has 16 residues.

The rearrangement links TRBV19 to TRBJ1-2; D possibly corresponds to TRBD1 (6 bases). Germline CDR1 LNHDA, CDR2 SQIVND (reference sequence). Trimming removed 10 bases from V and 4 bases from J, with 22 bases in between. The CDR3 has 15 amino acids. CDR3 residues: CATTPFDRTFYGYTF. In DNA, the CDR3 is TGTGCCACCACCCCCTTTGACAGGACCTTCTATGGCTACACCTTC.

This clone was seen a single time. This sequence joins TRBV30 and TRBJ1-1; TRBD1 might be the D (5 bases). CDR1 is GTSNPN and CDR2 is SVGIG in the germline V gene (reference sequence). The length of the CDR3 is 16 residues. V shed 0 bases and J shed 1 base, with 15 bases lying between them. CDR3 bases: TGTGCCTGGAGTGTAGGTTATCCCCAGGGGAACACTGAAGCTTTCTTT. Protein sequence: CAWSVGYPQGNTEAFF.

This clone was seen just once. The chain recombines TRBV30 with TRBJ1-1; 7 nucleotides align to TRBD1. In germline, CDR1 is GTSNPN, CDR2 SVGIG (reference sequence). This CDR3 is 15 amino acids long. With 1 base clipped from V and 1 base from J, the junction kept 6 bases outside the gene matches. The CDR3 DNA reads TGTGCCTGGAGTGAAATACAGGGGAAGAACACTGAAGCTTTCTTT. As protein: CAWSEIQGKNTEAFF.